Described below is a single T cell receptor beta chain sequence and its context. Its antigen is as yet unknown. CDR3 length: 14 residues. With 3 bases clipped from V and 6 bases from J, the junction kept 7 bases outside the gene matches. CDR1 and CDR2 (germline): SGHNT, YYREEE (reference sequence). This sample stems from a study of graft-versus-host responses after intestinal transplantation. Turning to the study itself: Anti-thymocyte globulin induction was given to all recipients, followed by tacrolimus and steroids for around three years.

Study results and limitations: Across patients carrying graft-donor T cell macrochimerism, allografts held high graft-versus-host to host-versus-graft clonal ratios. Recipient marrow showed GvH clones, some seen first in ileum or blood. Early post-transplant HvG declines showed an association with peak circulating GvH clone levels.

Clones were read by immunoSEQ multiplex PCR, and TCRdb kept only the in-frame ones, dropping some. The sample has around 95,000 clones, about 90% seen once. Sequenced material: unstimulated CD4+ T cells sorted from spleen or lymph node cells, taken before transplant. This chain uses TRBV5-4 with TRBJ2-3, with TRBD1 matching 7 bases. This TCR came from a human donor who was the organ donor for an intestinal transplant. CDR3 nucleotide sequence: TGTGCCAGCAGCTCCCGGACAGGTCTGGATACGCAGTATTTT. This gives the protein CASSSRTGLDTQYF. The full variable domain, completed using reference TRBV5-4 and TRBJ2-3, is ETGVTQSPTHLIKTRGQQVTLRCSSQSGHNTVSWYQQALGQGPQFIFQYYREEENGRGNFPPRFSGLQFPNYSSELNVNALELDDSALYLCASSSRTGLDTQYFGPGTRLTVL.